The clone carrying this T cell receptor (beta chain) was seen more than once but under ten times. The antigen remains unidentified. One end of the junction varies from germline; a read error may be responsible. The sample comes from a study of blood T cells in healthy people across ages. Samples had at least 7 million PBMCs isolated from them. Next came a second PCR, run for about 6 to 12 cycles, which used a sample-barcoded 5' primer along with a J-beta primer mix. TCRdb passed the 5' RACE reads through MiXCR, listing each CDR3 protein once. This sample has 800,000 to 1,300,000 distinct CDR3 sequences, with less than 25% found just once. Germline values: CDR1 DFQATT, CDR2 SNEGSKA (reference sequence). The CDR3 consists of 20 residues. Study observations and caveats: Conclusively comparing naive with antigen-experienced cells was impossible with unsorted PBMCs.

These data were also reused for a study on T cells of mothers and their children.

The chain is built from TRBV20-1 and TRBJ2-1, with 16 bases fitting TRBD2. Sequences were obtained from blood. This receptor was identified in a girl aged 2-10 years in good health. The CDR3 spells CSARLGPGLAGGDTYNEQFF. The CDR3 DNA reads TGCAGCGCTAGGCTAGGACCGGGACTAGCGGGAGGGGATACTTACAATGAGCAGTTCTTC.